This entry concerns a single T cell receptor (beta chain). The single heparinised draw taken from each donor contained around 110 mL of blood on average. The source of the sample is a study of beta chain features in type 1 diabetes. V gave up 5 bases and J gave up 2 bases, with 12 bases separating them. This CDR3 has 15 amino acids. Germline V gene lookup returns CDR1 SGHTA and CDR2 FQGNSA. Expressed TCRB transcripts got sequenced, as all isolated RNA was reverse transcribed. Assay: immunoSEQ multiplex PCR; the TCRdb copy retains only in-frame clones and omits some. The sample records under 250,000 clones, 27% being singletons.

This sequence originates from a man aged 30 to 45 in good health. The V gene is TRBV7-2, the J gene TRBJ2-2, with D perhaps TRBD1 (7 bases). Specimen: central memory CD4+ T cells from blood. The chain's CDR3 is CASSGGDSNTGELFF. The CDR3 nucleotides are TGTGCCAGCAGCGGAGGGGACAGCAACACCGGGGAGCTGTTTTTT.